The clone carrying this T cell receptor beta chain appeared many times. Its target is unknown. This entry is derived from a study of breast tumors, draining lymph nodes, adjacent tissues. Study-wide points: Data fit most tumor T cells coming from lymph node, expanding in tumor. Compared with lymph nodes, tumors were less diverse; compared with nontumor tissue, more. Tumor and nontumor repertoires were significantly more similar in luminal-like than in basal-like breast cancer.

TCRdb fed the multiplex PCR reads into MiXCR, producing one record per CDR3 protein. The table shows 45,000 to 65,000 distinct CDR3 sequences, with roughly 39% occurring only once. CDR1 MNHEY and CDR2 SMNVEV come from the germline V gene (reference sequence). V lost 5 bases, J lost 0 bases, and 17 bases lay in between. The length of the CDR3 is 16 residues. This TCR was sampled from a female donor with breast cancer. Some clones in this sample may be carry-over from other donors' samples. The chain uses TRBV27 and TRBJ2-7; no clear D gene. The sequenced sample was breast tumor tissue. The DNA for the CDR3 is TGTGCCAGCAGTGGGTACACCCTAGGTCCCTCCTACGAGCAGTACTTC. Translation gives CASSGYTLGPSYEQYF.